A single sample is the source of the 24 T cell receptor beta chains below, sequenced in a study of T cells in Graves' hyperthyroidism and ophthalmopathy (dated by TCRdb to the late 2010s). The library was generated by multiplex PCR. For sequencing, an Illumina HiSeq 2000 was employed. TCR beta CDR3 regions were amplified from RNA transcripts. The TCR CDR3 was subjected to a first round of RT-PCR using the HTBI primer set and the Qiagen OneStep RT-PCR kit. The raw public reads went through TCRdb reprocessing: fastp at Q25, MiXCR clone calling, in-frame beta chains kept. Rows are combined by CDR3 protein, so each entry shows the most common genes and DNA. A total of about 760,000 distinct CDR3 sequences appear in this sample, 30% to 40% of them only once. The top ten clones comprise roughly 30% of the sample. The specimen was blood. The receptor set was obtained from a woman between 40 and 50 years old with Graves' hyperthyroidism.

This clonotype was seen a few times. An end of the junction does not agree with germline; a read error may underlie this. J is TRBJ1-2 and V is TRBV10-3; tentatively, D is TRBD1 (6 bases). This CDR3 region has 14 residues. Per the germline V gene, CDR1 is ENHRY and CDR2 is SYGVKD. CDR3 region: CASSRSQGFYGYTF. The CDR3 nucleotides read TGTGCCAGCAGTAGATCACAGGGATTCTATGGCTACACCTTC.

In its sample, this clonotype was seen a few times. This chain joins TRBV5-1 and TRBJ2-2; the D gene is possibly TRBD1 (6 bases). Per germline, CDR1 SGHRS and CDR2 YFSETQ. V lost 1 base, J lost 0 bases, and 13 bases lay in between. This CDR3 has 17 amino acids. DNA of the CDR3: TGCGCCAGCAGCTTGCAGCCGGGGACAACGAACACCGGGGAGCTGTTTTTT. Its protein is CASSLQPGTTNTGELFF.

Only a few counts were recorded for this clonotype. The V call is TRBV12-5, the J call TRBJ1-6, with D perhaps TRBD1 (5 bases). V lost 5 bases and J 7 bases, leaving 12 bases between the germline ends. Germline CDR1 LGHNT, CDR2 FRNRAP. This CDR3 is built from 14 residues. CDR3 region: CASGPGIENSPLHF. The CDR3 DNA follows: TGTGCTAGTGGTCCAGGGATAGAGAATTCACCCCTCCACTTT.

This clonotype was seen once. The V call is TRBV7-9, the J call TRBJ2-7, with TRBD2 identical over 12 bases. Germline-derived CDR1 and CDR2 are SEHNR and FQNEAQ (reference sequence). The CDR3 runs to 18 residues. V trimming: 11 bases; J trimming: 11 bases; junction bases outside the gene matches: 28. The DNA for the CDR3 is TGTGCCGCCACCCAAGCAATTGGCGGGACTAGCGGGCGGGACGATAAGTACTTC. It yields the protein CAATQAIGGTSGRDDKYF. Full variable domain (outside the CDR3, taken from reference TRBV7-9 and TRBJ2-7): DTGVSQNPRHKITKRGQNVTFRCDPISEHNRLYWYRQTLGQGPEFLTYFQNEAQLEKSRLLSDRFSAERPKGSFSTLEIQRTEQGDSAMYLCAATQAIGGTSGRDDKYFGPGTRLTVT.

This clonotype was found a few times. DNA for the CDR3: TGTGCCAGCAGCCCCGGATACAAGGGAGTGCCCGAGCAGTACTTC. Amino acids: CASSPGYKGVPEQYF. The rearrangement joins TRBV11-2 to TRBJ2-7; perhaps TRBD2 as D (5 bases). The V gene's germline CDR1 is SGHAT and CDR2 FQNNGV. The length of the CDR3 is 15 residues. Trimming cost V 5 bases and J 6 bases, with 20 bases left between them.

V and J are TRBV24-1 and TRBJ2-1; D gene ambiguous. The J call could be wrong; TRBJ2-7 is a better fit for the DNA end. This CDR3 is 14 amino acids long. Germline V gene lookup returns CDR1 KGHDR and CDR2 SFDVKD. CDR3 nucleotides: TGTGCCACCAGTGACACCCAATCCTACAATGAGCAGTACTTC. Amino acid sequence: CATSDTQSYNEQYF.

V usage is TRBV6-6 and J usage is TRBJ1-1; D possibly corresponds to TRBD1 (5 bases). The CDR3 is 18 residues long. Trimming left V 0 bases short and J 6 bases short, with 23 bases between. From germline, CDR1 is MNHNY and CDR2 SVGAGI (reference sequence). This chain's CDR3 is CASSYSLPLGTGRSEAFF. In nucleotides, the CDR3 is TGTGCCAGCAGTTACTCCTTACCTCTGGGGACGGGGAGGTCTGAAGCTTTCTTT.

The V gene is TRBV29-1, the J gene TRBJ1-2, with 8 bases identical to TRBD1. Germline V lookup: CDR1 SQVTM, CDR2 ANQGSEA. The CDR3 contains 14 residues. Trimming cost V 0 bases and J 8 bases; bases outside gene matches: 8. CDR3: CSVEDRDRTGGYTF. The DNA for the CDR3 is TGCAGCGTTGAAGATCGGGACAGGACAGGAGGCTACACCTTC.

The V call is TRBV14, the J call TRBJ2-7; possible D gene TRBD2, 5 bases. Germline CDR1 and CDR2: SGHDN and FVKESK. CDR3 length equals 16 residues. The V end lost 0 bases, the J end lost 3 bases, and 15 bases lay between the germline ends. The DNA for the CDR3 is TGTGCCAGCAGCCAAGACGTTGCTCGGGGATTCTACGAGCAGTACTTC. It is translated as CASSQDVARGFYEQYF.

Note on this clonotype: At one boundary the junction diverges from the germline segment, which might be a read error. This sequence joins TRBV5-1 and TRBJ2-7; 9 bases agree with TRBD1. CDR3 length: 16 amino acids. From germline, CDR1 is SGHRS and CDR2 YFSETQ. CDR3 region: CASSQRTGEVTYEQYF. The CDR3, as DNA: TGTGCCAGCAGCCAGAGGACAGGGGAGGTTACCTACGAGCAGTACTTC.

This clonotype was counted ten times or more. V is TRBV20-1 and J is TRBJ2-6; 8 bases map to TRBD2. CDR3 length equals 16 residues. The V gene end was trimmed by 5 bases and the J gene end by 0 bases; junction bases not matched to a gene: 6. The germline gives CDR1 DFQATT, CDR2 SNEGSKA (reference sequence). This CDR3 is CSAGAGDFSGANVLTF. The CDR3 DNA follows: TGCAGTGCTGGAGCGGGGGACTTCTCTGGGGCCAACGTCCTGACTTTC.

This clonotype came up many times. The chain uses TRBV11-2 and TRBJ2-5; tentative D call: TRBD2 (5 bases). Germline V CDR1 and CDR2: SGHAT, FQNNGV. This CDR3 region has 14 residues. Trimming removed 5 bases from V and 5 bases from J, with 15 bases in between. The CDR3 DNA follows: TGTGCCAGCAGCACTAGGTCCTTGGGGGAGACCCAGTACTTC. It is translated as CASSTRSLGETQYF.

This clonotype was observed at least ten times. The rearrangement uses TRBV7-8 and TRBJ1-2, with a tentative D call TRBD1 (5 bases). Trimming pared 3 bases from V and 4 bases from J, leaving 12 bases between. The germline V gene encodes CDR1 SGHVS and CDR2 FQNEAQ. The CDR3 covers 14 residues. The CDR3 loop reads CASSLTANSYGYTF. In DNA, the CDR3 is TGTGCCAGCAGCTTGACAGCAAACTCCTATGGCTACACCTTC. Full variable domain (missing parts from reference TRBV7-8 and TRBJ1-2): GAGVSQSPRYKVAKRGQDVALRCDPISGHVSLFWYQQALGQGPEFLTYFQNEAQLDKSGLPSDRFFAERPEGSVSTLKIQRTQQEDSAVYLCASSLTANSYGYTFGSGTRLTVV.

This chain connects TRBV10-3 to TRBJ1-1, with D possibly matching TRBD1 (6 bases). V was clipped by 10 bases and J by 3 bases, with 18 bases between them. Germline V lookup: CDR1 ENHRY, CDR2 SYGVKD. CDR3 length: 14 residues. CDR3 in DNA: TGTGCCACCGGGAAAGGACAGCAGGACACTGAAGCTTTCTTT. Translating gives CATGKGQQDTEAFF.

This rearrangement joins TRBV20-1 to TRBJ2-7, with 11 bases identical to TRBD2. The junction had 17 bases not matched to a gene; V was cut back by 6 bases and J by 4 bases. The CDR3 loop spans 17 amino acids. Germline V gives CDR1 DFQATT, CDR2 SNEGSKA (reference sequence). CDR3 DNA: TGCAGTGCCAATAGACTAGCGGGACCGGGAGGGCTATACGAGCAGTACTTC. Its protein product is CSANRLAGPGGLYEQYF.

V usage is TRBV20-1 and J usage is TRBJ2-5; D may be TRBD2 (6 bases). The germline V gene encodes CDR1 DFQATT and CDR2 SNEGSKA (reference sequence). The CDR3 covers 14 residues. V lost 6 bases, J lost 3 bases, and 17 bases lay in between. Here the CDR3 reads CSALEGTGKETQYF. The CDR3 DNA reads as TGCAGTGCCCTGGAGGGCACGGGGAAAGAGACCCAGTACTTC.

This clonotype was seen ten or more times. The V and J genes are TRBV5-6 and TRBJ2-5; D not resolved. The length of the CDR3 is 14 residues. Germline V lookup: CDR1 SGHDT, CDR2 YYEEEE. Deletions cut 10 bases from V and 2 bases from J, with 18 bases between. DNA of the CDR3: TGTGCCGGGAAACGCGACGGGTATCAAGAGACCCAGTACTTC. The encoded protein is CAGKRDGYQETQYF.

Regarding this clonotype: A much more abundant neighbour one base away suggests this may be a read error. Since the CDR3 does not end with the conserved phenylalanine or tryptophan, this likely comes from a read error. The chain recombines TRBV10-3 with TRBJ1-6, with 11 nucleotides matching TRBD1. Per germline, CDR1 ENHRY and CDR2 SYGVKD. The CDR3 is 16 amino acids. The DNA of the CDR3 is TGTGCCAGCAGTTACCTTGGGACAGGGGGGGAATCACCCCTCCACCTT. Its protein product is CASSYLGTGGESPLHL.

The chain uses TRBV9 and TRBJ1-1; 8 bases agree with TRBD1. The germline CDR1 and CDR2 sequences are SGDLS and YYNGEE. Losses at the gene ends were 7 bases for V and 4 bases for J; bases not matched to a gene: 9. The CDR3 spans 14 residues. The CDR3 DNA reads TGTGCCAGCCCCTCAGAAACAGGGGGCACTGAAGCTTTCTTT. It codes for CASPSETGGTEAFF. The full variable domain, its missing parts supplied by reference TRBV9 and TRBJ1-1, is DSGVTQTPKHLITATGQRVTLRCSPRSGDLSVYWYQQSLDQGLQFLIQYYNGEERAKGNILERFSAQQFPDLHSELNLSSLELGDSALYFCASPSETGGTEAFFGQGTRLTVV.

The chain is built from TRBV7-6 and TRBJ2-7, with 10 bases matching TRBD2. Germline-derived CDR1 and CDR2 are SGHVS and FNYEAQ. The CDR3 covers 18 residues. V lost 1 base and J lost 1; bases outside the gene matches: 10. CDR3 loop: CASSLEAGLAASSYEQYF. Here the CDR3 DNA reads TGTGCCAGCAGCTTAGAGGCCGGACTAGCGGCATCGTCCTACGAGCAGTACTTC.

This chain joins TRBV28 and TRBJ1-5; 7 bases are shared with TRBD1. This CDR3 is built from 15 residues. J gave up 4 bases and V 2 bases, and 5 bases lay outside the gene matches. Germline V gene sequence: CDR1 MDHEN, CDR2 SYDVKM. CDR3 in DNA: TGTGCCAGCAGTTTAGGCACAGGGGAGAATCAGCCCCAGCATTTT. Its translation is CASSLGTGENQPQHF.

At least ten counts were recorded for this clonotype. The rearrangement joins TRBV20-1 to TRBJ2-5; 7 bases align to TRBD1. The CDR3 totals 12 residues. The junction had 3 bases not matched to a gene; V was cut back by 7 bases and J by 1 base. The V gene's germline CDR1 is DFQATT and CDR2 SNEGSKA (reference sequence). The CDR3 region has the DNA TGCAGTGTACAGGGGACCCAAGAGACCCAGTACTTC. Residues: CSVQGTQETQYF.

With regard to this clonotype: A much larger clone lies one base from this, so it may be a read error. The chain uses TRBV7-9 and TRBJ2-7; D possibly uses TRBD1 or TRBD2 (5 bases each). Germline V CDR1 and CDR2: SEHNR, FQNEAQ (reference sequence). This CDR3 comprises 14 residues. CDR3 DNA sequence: TGTGCCAGCAGCCCAGCGGACATCTTCTACGAGCATTACTTC. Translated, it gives CASSPADIFYEHYF.

Written as DNA, the CDR3 is TGTGCCAGCAGCGTCTGGGGTACTGGGGCCAACGTCCTGACTTTC. Translating gives CASSVWGTGANVLTF. The V call is TRBV9, the J call TRBJ2-6; D is uncertain. Germline lookup yields CDR1 SGDLS and CDR2 YYNGEE. This CDR3 is 15 amino acids long. V lost 2 bases and J 2 bases, leaving 8 bases between the germline ends.